This T cell receptor (beta chain) was profiled in a study of Ad26.COV2.S vaccination and SARS-CoV-2 variants. Repertoires were generated with immunoSEQ multiplex PCR, while TCRdb's copy carries only in-frame clones and drops some. The sample has around 100,000 clones, approximately 77% seen once. Sequences were derived from peripheral blood, sampled after recovery from COVID-19. The TCR sequence derives from a human donor who had recovered from COVID-19.

CDR3 sequence: CASSNSGTVLGEQYF. The CDR3 bases are TGTGCCAGCAGCAACTCTGGGACCGTTCTCGGCGAGCAGTACTTC. The rearrangement uses TRBV6-5 and TRBJ2-7; either TRBD1 or TRBD2 may fit D (5 bases each). The germline V gene encodes CDR1 MNHEY and CDR2 SVGAGI. This CDR3 contains 15 residues. V dropped 6 bases and J dropped 6 bases, with 21 bases sitting between them.